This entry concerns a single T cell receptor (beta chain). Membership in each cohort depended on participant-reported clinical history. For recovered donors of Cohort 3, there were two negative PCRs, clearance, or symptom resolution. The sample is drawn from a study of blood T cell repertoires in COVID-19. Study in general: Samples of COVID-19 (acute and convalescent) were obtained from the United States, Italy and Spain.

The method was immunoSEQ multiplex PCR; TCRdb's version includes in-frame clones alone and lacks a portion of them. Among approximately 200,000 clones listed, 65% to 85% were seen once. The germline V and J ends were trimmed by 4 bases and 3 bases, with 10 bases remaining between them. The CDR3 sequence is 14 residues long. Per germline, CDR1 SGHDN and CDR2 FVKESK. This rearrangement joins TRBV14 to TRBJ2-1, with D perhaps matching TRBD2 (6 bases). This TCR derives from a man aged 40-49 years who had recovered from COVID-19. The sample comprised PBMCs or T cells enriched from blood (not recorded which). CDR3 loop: CASSPRRGYNEQFF. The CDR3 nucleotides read TGTGCCAGCAGCCCCAGGCGGGGCTACAATGAGCAGTTCTTC.